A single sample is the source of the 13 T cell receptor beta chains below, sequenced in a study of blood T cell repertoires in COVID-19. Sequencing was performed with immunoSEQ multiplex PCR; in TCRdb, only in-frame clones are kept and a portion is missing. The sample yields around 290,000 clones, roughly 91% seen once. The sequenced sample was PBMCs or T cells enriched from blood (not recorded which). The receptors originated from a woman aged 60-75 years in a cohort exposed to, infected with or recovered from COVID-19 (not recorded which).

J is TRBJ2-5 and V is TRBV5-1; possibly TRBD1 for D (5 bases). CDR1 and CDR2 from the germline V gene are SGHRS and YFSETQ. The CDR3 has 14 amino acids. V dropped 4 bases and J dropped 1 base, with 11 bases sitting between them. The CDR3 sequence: CASSLTVTQETQYF. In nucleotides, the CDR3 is TGCGCCAGCAGCCTGACAGTGACCCAAGAGACCCAGTACTTC. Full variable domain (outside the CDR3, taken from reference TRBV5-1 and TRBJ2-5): KAGVTQTPRYLIKTRGQQVTLSCSPISGHRSVSWYQQTPGQGLQFLFEYFSETQRNKGNFPGRFSGRQFSNSRSEMNVSTLELGDSALYLCASSLTVTQETQYFGPGTRLLVL.

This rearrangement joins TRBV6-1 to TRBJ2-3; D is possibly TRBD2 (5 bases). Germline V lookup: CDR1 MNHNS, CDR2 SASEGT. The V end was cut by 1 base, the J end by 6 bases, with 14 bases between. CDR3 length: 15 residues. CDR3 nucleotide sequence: TGTGCCAGCAGTGAAGGAGGGTACGTGGGGGATACGCAGTATTTT. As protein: CASSEGGYVGDTQYF.

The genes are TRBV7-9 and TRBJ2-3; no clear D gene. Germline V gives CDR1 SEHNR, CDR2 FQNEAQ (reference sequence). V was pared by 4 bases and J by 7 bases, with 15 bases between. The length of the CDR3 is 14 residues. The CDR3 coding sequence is TGTGCCAGCAGCTCGGGTCCCCCAGCAAATACGCAGTATTTT. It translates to CASSSGPPANTQYF.

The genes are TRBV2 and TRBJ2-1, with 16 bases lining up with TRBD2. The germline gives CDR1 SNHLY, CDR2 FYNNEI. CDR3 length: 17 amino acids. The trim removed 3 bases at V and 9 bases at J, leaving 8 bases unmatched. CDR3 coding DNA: TGTGCCAGCAGTGATCTCGGGACTAGCGGGAGGGCCTCTGAGCAGTTCTTC. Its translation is CASSDLGTSGRASEQFF.

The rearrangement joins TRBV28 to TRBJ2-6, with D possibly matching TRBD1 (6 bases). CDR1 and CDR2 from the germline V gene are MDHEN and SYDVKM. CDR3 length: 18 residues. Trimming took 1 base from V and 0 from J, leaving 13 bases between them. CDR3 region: CASSLFLGADSGANVLTF. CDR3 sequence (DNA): TGTGCCAGCAGTTTATTTCTGGGGGCCGACTCTGGGGCCAACGTCCTGACTTTC.

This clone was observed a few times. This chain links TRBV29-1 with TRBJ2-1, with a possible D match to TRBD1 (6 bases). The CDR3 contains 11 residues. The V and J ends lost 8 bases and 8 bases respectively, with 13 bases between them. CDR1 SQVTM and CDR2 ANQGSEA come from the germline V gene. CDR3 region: CSLRGLDEQFF. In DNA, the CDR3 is TGCAGCCTGAGGGGGTTGGATGAGCAGTTCTTC.

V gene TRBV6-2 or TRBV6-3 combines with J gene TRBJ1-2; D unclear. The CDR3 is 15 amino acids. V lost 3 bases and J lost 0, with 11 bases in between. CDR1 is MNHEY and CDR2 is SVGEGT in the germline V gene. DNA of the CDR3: TGTGCCAGCAGTTATCCCGGGGTCGCTAACTATGGCTACACCTTC. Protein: CASSYPGVANYGYTF.

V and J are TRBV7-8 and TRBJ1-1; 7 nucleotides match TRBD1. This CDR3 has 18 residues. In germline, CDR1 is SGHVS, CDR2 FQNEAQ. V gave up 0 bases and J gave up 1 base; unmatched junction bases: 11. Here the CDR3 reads CASSLAGRRGRQNTEAFF. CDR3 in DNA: TGTGCCAGCAGCTTAGCAGGTAGAAGGGGGCGGCAGAACACTGAAGCTTTCTTT.

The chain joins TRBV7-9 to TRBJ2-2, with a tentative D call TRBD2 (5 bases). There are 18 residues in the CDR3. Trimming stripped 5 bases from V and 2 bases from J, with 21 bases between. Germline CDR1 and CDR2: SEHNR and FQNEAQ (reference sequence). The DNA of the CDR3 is TGTGCCAGCAGCCCTACGCCGGGGTGGGTTTCAAACACCGGGGAGCTGTTTTTT. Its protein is CASSPTPGWVSNTGELFF.

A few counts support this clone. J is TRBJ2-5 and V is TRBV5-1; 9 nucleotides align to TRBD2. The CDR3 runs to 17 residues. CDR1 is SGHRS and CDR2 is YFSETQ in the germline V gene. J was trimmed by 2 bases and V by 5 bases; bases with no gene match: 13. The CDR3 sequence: CASSSAVSLAGQETQYF. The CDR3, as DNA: TGCGCCAGCAGTTCCGCCGTATCTCTAGCGGGACAAGAGACCCAGTACTTC.

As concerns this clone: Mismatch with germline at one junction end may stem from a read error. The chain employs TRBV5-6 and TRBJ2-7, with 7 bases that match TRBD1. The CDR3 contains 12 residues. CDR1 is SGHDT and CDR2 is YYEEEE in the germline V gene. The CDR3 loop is CASSFPSGQVEF. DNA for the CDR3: TGTGCCAGCAGCTTCCCCTCTGGACAGGTGGAGTTC.

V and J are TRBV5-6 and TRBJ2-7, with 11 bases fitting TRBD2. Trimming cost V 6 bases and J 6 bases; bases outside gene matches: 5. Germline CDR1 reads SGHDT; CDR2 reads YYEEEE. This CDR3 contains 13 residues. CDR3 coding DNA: TGTGCCAGCACCCCGACTAGCGGGATCGAGCAGTACTTC. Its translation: CASTPTSGIEQYF.

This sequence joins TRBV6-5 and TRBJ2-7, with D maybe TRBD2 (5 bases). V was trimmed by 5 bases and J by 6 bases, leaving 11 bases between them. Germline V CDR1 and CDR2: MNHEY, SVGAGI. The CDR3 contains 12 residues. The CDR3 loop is CASSPSGIEQYF. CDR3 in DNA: TGTGCCAGCAGTCCCTCCGGGATCGAGCAGTACTTC.